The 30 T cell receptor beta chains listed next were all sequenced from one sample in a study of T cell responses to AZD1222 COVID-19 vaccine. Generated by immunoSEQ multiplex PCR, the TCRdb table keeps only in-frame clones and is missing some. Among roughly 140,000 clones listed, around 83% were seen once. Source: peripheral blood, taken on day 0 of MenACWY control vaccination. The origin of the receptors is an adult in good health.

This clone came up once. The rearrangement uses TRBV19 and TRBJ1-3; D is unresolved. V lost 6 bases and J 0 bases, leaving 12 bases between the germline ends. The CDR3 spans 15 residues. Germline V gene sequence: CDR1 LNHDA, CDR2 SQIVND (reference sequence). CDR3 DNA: TGTGCCAGTAGGAAGGTGGCGTCCTCTGGAAACACCATATATTTT. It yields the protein CASRKVASSGNTIYF.

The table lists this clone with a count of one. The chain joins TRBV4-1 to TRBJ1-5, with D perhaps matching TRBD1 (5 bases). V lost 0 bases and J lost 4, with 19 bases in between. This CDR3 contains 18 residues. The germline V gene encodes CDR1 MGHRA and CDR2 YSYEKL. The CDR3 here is CASSQEWAVGALNQPQHF. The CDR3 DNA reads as TGCGCCAGCAGCCAAGAGTGGGCGGTAGGGGCGCTTAATCAGCCCCAGCATTTT.

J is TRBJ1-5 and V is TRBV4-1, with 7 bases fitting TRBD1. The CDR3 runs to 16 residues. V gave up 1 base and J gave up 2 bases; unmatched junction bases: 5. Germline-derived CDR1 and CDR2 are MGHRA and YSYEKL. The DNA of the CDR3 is TGCGCCAGCAGCCAAGGGGACAGCTGGGGCAATCAGCCCCAGCATTTT. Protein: CASSQGDSWGNQPQHF.

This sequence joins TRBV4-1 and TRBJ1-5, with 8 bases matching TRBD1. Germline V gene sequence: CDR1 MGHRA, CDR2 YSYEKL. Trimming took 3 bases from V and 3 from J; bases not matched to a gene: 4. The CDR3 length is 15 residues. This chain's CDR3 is CASSQEGQVNQPQHF. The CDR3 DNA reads TGCGCCAGCAGCCAGGAGGGACAGGTCAATCAGCCCCAGCATTTT.

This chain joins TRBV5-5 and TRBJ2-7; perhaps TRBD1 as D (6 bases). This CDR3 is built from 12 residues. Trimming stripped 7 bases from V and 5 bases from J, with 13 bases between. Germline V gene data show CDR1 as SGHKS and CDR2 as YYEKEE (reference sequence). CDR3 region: CASSPGHHEQYF. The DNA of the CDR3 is TGTGCCAGCTCCCCGGGACACCACGAGCAGTACTTC.

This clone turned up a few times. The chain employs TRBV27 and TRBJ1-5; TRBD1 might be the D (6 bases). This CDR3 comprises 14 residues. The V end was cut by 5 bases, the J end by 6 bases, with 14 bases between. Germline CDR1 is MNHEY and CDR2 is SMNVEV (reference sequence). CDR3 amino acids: CASSRGGQVQPQHF. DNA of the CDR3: TGTGCCAGCAGTCGGGGGGGGCAGGTTCAGCCCCAGCATTTT.

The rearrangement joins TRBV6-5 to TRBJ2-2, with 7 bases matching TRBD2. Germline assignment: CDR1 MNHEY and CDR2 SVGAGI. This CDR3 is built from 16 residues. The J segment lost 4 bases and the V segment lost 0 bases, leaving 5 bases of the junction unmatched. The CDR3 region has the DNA TGTGCCAGCAGTTACTCAAAGCGGGGAGGCACCGGGGAGCTGTTTTTT. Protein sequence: CASSYSKRGGTGELFF.

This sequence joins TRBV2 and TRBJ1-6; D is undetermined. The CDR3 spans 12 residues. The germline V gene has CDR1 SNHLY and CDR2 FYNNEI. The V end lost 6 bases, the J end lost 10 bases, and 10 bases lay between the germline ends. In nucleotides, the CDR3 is TGTGCCAGCAGATCCGGGAGGTCACCCCTCCACTTT. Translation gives CASRSGRSPLHF.

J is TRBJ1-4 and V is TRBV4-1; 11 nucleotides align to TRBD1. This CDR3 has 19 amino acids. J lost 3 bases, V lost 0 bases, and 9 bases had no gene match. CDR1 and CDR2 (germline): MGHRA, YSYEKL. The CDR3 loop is CASSQDQPGQGGPNEKLFF. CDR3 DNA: TGCGCCAGCAGCCAAGACCAGCCGGGACAGGGGGGTCCTAATGAAAAACTGTTTTTT.

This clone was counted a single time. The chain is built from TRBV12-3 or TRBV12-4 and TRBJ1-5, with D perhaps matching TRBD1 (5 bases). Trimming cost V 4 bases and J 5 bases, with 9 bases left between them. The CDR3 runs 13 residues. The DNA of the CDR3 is TGTGCCAGCAGTTCCGGGACCTATCAGCCCCAGCATTTT. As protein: CASSSGTYQPQHF.

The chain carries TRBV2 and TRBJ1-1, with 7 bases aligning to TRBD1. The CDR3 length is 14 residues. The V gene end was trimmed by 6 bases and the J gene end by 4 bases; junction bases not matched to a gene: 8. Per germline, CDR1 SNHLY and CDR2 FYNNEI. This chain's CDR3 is CASSTTGEGTEAFF. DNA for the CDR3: TGTGCCAGCAGCACTACAGGGGAGGGCACTGAAGCTTTCTTT.

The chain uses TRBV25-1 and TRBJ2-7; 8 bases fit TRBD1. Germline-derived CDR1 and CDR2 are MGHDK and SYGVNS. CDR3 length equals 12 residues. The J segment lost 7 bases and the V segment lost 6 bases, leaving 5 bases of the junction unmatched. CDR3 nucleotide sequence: TGTGCCAGCAGCCAGGGGGCAGGTGAGCAGTACGTC. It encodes CASSQGAGEQYV.

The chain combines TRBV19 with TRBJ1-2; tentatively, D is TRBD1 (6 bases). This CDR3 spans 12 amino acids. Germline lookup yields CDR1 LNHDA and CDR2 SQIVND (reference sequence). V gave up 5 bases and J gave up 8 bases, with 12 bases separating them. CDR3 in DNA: TGTGCCAGTAGTGGGTCAGGGGCCGGCTACACCTTC. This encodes CASSGSGAGYTF.

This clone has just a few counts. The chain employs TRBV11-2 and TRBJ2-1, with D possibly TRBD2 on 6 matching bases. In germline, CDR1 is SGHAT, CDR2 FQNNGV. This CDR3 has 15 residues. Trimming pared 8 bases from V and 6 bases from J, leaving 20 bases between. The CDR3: CASALTGPSANEQFF. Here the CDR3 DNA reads TGTGCCAGCGCCCTTACGGGCCCTAGCGCCAATGAGCAGTTCTTC.

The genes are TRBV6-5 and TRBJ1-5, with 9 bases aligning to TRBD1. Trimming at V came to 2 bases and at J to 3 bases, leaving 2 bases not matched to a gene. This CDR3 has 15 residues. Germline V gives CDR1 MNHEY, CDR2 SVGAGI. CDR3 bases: TGTGCCAGCAGTTACGGACAGGGGCACAATCAGCCCCAGCATTTT. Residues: CASSYGQGHNQPQHF.

CDR3 sequence: CASSLVGGGNYGYTF. CDR3 DNA: TGCGCCAGCAGCTTGGTTGGGGGAGGAAACTATGGCTACACCTTC. The chain uses TRBV5-1 and TRBJ1-2; possibly TRBD1 for D (5 bases). The CDR3 is 15 residues long. The V and J ends lost 0 bases and 2 bases respectively, with 11 bases between them. Germline lookup yields CDR1 SGHRS and CDR2 YFSETQ.

Here the CDR3 reads CASSSGQAPYSNQPQHF. CDR3 in DNA: TGTGCCAGCAGCTCGGGACAGGCCCCTTATAGCAATCAGCCCCAGCATTTT. This chain links TRBV11-2 with TRBJ1-5; 8 bases are a match to TRBD1. The germline V gene has CDR1 SGHAT and CDR2 FQNNGV. The CDR3 runs 17 residues. J gave up 0 bases and V 4 bases, and 8 bases lay outside the gene matches.

This chain's CDR3 is CASSILRGATGELFF. Here the CDR3 DNA reads TGTGCCAGTAGTATCTTGCGGGGGGCTACCGGGGAGCTGTTTTTT. The rearrangement joins TRBV19 to TRBJ2-2; 8 positions agree with TRBD2. Unmatched junction bases numbered 5, after V lost 3 bases and J lost 5 bases. Per the germline V gene, CDR1 is LNHDA and CDR2 is SQIVND (reference sequence). The CDR3 runs to 15 residues.

The CDR3 region is CASSLMGQGALGYTF. The CDR3 nucleotides read TGTGCCAGCAGTTTAATGGGACAGGGGGCGCTCGGCTACACCTTC. V gene TRBV28 combines with J gene TRBJ1-2, with 12 bases that match TRBD1. J lost 8 bases, V lost 2 bases, and 6 bases had no gene match. The CDR3 spans 15 residues. Germline CDR1 reads MDHEN; CDR2 reads SYDVKM.

DNA of the CDR3: TGTGCCAGCAGCTTAGGTTTCACTAGCGTGGGCACAGATACGCAGTATTTT. The encoded protein is CASSLGFTSVGTDTQYF. V and J are TRBV7-9 and TRBJ2-3, with TRBD2 matching over 7 bases. The CDR3 spans 17 residues. Germline CDR1 SEHNR, CDR2 FQNEAQ (reference sequence). J lost 1 base, V lost 1 base, and 8 bases had no gene match.

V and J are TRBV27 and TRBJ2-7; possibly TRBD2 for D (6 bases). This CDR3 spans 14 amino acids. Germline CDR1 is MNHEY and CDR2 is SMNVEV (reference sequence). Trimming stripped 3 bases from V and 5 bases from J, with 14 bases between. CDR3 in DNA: TGTGCCAGCAGTTTTTCCGGGGGTCCCCACGAGCAGTACTTC. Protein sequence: CASSFSGGPHEQYF.

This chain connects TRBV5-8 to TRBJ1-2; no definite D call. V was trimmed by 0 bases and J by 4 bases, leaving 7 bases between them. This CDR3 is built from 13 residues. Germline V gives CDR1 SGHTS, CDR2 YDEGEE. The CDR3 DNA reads TGTGCCAGCAGCTTGGACGTGGGCTATGGCTACACCTTC. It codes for CASSLDVGYGYTF.

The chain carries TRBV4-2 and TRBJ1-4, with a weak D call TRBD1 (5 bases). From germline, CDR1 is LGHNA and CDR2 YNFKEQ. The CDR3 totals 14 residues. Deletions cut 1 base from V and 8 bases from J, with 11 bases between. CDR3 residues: CASSQAGIGEKLFF. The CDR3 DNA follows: TGTGCCAGCAGCCAAGCAGGGATCGGGGAAAAACTGTTTTTT.

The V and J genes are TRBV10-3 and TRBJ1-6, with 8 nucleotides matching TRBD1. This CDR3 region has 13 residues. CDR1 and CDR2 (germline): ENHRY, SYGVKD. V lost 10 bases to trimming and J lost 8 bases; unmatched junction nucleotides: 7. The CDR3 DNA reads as TGTGCCACAAGACAGGGGCTCCATTCACCCCTCCACTTT. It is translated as CATRQGLHSPLHF.

CDR3 DNA: TGTGCCAGCAAGACGGACAGGGGCGTAAGTAGCAATCAGCCCCAGCATTTT. Amino acid sequence: CASKTDRGVSSNQPQHF. The chain uses TRBV28 and TRBJ1-5; 9 bases map to TRBD1. CDR1 and CDR2 (germline): MDHEN, SYDVKM. CDR3 length: 17 residues. The V segment lost 7 bases and the J segment 0 bases; nucleotides outside the gene matches: 10.

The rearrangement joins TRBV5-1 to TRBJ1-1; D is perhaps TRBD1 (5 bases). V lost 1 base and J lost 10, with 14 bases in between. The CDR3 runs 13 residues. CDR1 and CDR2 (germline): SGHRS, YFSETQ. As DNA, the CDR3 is TGCGCCAGCAGCTTGTTGTCAGACAGAAGAGCTTTCTTT. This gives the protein CASSLLSDRRAFF.

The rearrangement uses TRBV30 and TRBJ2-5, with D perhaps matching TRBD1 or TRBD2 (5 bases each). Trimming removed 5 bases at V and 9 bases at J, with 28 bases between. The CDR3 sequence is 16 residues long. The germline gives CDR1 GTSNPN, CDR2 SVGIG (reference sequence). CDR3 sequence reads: CAWGLEWDGLSGSQYF. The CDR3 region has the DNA TGTGCCTGGGGCCTGGAGTGGGACGGTCTTAGTGGGTCCCAGTACTTC.

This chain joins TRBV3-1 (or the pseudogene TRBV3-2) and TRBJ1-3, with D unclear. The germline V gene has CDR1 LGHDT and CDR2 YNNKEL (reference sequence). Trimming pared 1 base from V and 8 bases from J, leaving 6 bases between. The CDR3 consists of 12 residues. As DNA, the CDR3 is TGTGCCAGCAGCCAAGTGCCGTACACCATATATTTT. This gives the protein CASSQVPYTIYF.

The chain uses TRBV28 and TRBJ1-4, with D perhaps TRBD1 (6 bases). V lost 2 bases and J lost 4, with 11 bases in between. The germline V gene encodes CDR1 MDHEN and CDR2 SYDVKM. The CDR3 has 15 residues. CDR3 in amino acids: CASSLGGGGNEKLFF. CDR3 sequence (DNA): TGTGCCAGCAGTTTAGGGGGCGGCGGTAATGAAAAACTGTTTTTT.

The CDR3 reads CASSQSLYGYTF. The CDR3 DNA reads TGTGCCAGCAGCCAATCCTTATATGGCTACACCTTC. The rearrangement joins TRBV14 to TRBJ1-2; D remains unclear. The CDR3 is made up of 12 amino acids. CDR1 SGHDN and CDR2 FVKESK come from the germline V gene. Trimming shortened V by 2 bases and J by 5 bases, and 6 bases separated the two germline ends.